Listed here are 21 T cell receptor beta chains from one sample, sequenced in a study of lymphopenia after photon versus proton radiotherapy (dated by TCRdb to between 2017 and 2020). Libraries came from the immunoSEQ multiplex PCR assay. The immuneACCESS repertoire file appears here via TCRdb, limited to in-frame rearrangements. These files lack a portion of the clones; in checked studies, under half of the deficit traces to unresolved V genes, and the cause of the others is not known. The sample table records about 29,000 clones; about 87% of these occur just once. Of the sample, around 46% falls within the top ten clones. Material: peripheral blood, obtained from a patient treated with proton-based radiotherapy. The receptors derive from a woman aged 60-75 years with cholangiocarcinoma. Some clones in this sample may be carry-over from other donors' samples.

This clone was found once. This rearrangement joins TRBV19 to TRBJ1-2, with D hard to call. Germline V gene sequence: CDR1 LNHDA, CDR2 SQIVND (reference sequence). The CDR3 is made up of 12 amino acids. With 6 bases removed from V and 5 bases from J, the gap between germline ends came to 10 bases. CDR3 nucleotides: TGTGCCAGTAGAAGAATTGGTTATGGCTACACCTTC. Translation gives CASRRIGYGYTF.

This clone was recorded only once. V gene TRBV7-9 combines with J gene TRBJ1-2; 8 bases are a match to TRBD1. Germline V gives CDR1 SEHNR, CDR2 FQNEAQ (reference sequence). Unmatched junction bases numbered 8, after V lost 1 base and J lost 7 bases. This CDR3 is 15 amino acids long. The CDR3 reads CASSLEDRVGSGYTF. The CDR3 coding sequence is TGTGCCAGCAGCTTAGAGGACAGGGTTGGTAGTGGCTACACCTTC.

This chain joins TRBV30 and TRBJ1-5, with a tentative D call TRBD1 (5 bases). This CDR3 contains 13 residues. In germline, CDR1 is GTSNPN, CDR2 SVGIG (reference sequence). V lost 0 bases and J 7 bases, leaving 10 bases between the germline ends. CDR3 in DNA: TGTGCCTGGAGTGTAGGGGATGGGCAGCCCCAGCATTTT. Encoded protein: CAWSVGDGQPQHF.

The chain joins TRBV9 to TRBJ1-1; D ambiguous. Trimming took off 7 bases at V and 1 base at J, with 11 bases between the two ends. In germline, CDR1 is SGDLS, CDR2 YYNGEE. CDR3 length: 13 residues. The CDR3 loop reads CASGWTGNTEAFF. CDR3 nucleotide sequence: TGTGCCAGCGGCTGGACGGGGAACACTGAAGCTTTCTTT.

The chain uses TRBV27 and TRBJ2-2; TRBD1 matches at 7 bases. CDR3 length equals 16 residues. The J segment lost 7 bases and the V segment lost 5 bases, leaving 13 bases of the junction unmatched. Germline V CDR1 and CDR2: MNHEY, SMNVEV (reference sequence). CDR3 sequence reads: CASSPLRQGVVGELFF. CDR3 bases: TGTGCCAGCAGTCCCCTGAGGCAGGGGGTTGTCGGGGAGCTGTTTTTT.

The CDR3 region has the DNA TGTGCCAGCAGCTTAGCGTTGACAGGGGGCATGATCGATGAGCAGTTCTTC. This gives the protein CASSLALTGGMIDEQFF. The rearrangement joins TRBV7-9 to TRBJ2-1; 10 positions match TRBD1. CDR1 is SEHNR and CDR2 is FQNEAQ in the germline V gene (reference sequence). J was trimmed by 8 bases and V by 0 bases; bases with no gene match: 10. The CDR3 has 17 amino acids.

In nucleotides, the CDR3 is TGTGCCAGCAGCCAAGGGGCCAATCAGCCCCAGCATTTT. This codes for CASSQGANQPQHF. The chain carries TRBV14 and TRBJ1-5; no reliable D call. From germline, CDR1 is SGHDN and CDR2 FVKESK. Trimming took off 1 base at V and 3 bases at J, with 4 bases between the two ends. The CDR3 has 13 amino acids.

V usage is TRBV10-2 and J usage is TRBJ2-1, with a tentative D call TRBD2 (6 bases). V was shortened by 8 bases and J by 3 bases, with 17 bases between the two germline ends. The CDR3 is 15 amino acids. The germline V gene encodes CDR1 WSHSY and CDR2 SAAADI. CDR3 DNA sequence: TGCGCCAGCCTCTTACCGGGGGAGCGCTACAATGAGCAGTTCTTC. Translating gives CASLLPGERYNEQFF.

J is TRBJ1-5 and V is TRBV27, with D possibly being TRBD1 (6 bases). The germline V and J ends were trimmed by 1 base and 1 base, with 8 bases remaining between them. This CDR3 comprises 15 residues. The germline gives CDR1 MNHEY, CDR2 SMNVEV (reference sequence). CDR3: CASSLFGQSNQPQHF. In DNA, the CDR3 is TGTGCCAGCAGTTTATTTGGACAGAGCAATCAGCCCCAGCATTTT.

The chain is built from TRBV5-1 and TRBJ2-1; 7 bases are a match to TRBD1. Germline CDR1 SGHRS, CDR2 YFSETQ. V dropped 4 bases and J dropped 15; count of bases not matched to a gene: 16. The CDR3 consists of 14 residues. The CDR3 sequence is CASSPGQFMAFGFF. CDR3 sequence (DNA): TGCGCCAGCAGCCCGGGACAGTTTATGGCCTTTGGGTTCTTC.

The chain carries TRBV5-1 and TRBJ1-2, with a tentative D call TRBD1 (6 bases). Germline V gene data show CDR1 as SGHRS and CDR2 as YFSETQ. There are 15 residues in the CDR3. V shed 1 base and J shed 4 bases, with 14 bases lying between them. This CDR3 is CASSLIPGAGYGYTF. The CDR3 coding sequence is TGCGCCAGCAGCTTGATCCCGGGGGCCGGCTATGGCTACACCTTC.

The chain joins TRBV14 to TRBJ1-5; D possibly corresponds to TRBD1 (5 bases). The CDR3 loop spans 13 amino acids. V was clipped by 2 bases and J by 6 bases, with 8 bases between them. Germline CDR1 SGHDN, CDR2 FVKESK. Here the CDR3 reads CASSQFTGQPQHF. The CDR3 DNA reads TGTGCCAGCAGCCAATTTACAGGTCAGCCCCAGCATTTT.

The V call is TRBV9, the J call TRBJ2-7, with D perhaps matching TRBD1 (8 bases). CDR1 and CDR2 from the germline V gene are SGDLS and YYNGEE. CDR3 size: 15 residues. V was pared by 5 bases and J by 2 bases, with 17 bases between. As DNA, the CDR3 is TGTGCCAGCAGTGACACAGGGGGGGCCCCCTACGAGCAGTACTTC. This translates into CASSDTGGAPYEQYF.

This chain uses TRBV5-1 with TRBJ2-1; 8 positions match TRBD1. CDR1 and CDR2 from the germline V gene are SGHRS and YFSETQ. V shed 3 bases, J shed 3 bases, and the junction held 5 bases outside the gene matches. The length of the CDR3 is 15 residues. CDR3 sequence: CASSSRQGNYNEQFF. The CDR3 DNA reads TGCGCCAGCAGCTCCCGACAGGGGAACTACAATGAGCAGTTCTTC. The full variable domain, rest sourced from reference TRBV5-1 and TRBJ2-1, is KAGVTQTPRYLIKTRGQQVTLSCSPISGHRSVSWYQQTPGQGLQFLFEYFSETQRNKGNFPGRFSGRQFSNSRSEMNVSTLELGDSALYLCASSSRQGNYNEQFFGPGTRLTVL.

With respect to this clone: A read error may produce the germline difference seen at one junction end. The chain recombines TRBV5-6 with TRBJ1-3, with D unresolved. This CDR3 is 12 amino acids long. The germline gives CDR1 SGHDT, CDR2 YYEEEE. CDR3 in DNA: TGTGCCAGCAGCTTGGGAGGGAGGCTGCTGGATTTT. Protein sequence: CASSLGGRLLDF.

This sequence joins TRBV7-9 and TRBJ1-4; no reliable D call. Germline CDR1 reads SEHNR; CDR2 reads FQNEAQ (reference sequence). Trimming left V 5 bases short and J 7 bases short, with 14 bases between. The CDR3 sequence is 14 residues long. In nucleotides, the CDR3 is TGTGCCAGCAGCACACACCAGGATACTGAAAAACTGTTTTTT. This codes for CASSTHQDTEKLFF.

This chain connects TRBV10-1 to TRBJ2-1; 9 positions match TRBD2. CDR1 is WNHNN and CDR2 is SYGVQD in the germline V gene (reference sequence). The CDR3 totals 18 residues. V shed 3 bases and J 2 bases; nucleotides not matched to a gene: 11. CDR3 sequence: CASSDHYGSGGPYNEQFF. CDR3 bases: TGCGCCAGCAGTGATCATTACGGGAGCGGGGGGCCCTACAATGAGCAGTTCTTC.

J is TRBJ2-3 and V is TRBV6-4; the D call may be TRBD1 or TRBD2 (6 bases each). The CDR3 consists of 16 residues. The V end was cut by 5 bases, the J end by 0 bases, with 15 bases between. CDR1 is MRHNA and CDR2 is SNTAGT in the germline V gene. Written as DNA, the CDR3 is TGTGCCAGCAGTAACCGAGGGGGGTTTAGCACAGATACGCAGTATTTT. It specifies CASSNRGGFSTDTQYF.

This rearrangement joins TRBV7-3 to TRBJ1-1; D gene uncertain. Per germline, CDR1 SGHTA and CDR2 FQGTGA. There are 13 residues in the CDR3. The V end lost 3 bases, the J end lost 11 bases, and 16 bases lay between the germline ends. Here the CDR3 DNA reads TGTGCCAGCAGCTTGGTCGAGTCCGGGCCGGCTTTCTTT. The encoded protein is CASSLVESGPAFF.

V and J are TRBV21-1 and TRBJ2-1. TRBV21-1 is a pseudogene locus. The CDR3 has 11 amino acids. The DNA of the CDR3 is TGTGCCAGCAGCCGATTGGGTGAGCAGTTCTTC. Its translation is CASSRLGEQFF.

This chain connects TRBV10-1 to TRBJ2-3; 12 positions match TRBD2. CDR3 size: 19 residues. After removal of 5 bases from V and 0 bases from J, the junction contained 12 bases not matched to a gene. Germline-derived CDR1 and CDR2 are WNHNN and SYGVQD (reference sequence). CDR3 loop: CASSQTSGGSSSSTDTQYF. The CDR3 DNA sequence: TGCGCCAGCAGTCAGACTAGCGGGGGATCTTCTTCTAGCACAGATACGCAGTATTTT.